A single sample is the source of the 15 T cell receptor beta chains below, sequenced in a study of T cell responses to AZD1222 COVID-19 vaccine. Libraries were prepared by immunoSEQ multiplex PCR; TCRdb keeps only in-frame clonotypes and omits some of them. Of tens of thousands of clones listed, approximately 90% are singletons. The sample consisted of peripheral blood, taken on day 0 of AZD1222 vaccination. These receptors all stem from an adult in good health.

This chain links TRBV7-3 with TRBJ2-3; a weak D match, TRBD2 (7 bases). This CDR3 contains 15 residues. Germline assignment: CDR1 SGHTA and CDR2 FQGTGA. The V end lost 5 bases, the J end lost 1 base, and 13 bases lay between the germline ends. Here the CDR3 reads CASSPRGARTDTQYF. The DNA of the CDR3 is TGTGCCAGCAGCCCCCGGGGGGCGCGCACAGATACGCAGTATTTT.

V is TRBV28 and J is TRBJ1-1, with 10 bases lining up with TRBD1. CDR1 and CDR2 (germline): MDHEN, SYDVKM. The CDR3 covers 15 residues. V was clipped by 5 bases and J by 1 base; unmatched bases: 4. The CDR3 coding sequence is TGTGCCAGCAGTCCCGGGGACAGGGGGAACACTGAAGCTTTCTTT. Amino acid sequence: CASSPGDRGNTEAFF.

The V and J genes are TRBV4-1 and TRBJ2-5, with D tentatively TRBD2 (5 bases). This CDR3 spans 14 amino acids. Trimming left V 4 bases short and J 5 bases short, with 14 bases between. Per the germline V gene, CDR1 is MGHRA and CDR2 is YSYEKL. CDR3 in DNA: TGCGCCAGCAGCCCTGTCGGGATGGGGGAGACCCAGTACTTC. Its translation is CASSPVGMGETQYF.

Details on this clone: An end of the junction differs from the germline gene, which may be a read error. The chain is built from TRBV3-1 (or the pseudogene TRBV3-2) and TRBJ2-3; 9 positions match TRBD2. CDR1 is LGHDT, CDR2 YNNKEL, per germline (reference sequence). The CDR3 totals 13 residues. The CDR3 spells CASSQSANSGSDF. The CDR3 DNA reads TGTGCCAGCAGCCAATCAGCTAATAGCGGGAGTGATTTT.

The J gene is TRBJ1-1, the V gene TRBV28; tentatively, D is TRBD1 (5 bases). The CDR3 length is 11 residues. Germline V CDR1 and CDR2: MDHEN, SYDVKM. V lost 9 bases and J lost 11, with 16 bases in between. CDR3 DNA sequence: TGTGCCAGTTCGACCCCGAGGGGTGCTTTCTTT. It yields the protein CASSTPRGAFF.

The genes are TRBV5-1 and TRBJ2-1; perhaps TRBD2 as D (6 bases). V was trimmed by 2 bases and J by 6 bases, leaving 21 bases between them. CDR1 is SGHRS and CDR2 is YFSETQ in the germline V gene. This CDR3 has 17 residues. In nucleotides, the CDR3 is TGCGCCAGCAGCTTACGGGGATTGGGGCTAGCGACCAATGAGCAGTTCTTC. Encoded protein: CASSLRGLGLATNEQFF.

The V and J genes are TRBV6-4 and TRBJ2-1, with a possible D match to TRBD2 (5 bases). CDR1 and CDR2 from the germline V gene are MRHNA and SNTAGT. Trimming removed 3 bases from V and 0 bases from J, with 6 bases in between. The length of the CDR3 is 14 residues. This chain's CDR3 is CASSEGSSYNEQFF. The CDR3 DNA is TGTGCCAGCAGTGAGGGGAGCTCCTACAATGAGCAGTTCTTC.

CDR3 loop: CASSSDRAVNYGYTF. The CDR3 DNA is TGTGCCAGCAGTTCGGACAGGGCGGTTAACTATGGCTACACCTTC. The gene calls are TRBV6-6 and TRBJ1-2; 8 positions match TRBD1. This CDR3 is built from 15 residues. The germline V gene encodes CDR1 MNHNY and CDR2 SVGAGI (reference sequence). J was trimmed by 1 base and V by 4 bases; bases with no gene match: 5.

The gene calls are TRBV4-2 and TRBJ1-1; TRBD1 matches 7 bases. The CDR3 contains 14 residues. The germline V gene encodes CDR1 LGHNA and CDR2 YNFKEQ. V lost 3 bases, J lost 0 bases, and 1 base stayed unmatched. The CDR3 sequence: CASSQTGMNTEAFF. In nucleotides, the CDR3 is TGTGCCAGCAGCCAGACAGGGATGAACACTGAAGCTTTCTTT.

J is TRBJ1-2 and V is TRBV6-2 or TRBV6-3; 8 positions match TRBD1. The CDR3 has 14 residues. The germline gives CDR1 MNHEY, CDR2 SVGEGT. After removal of 6 bases from V and 4 bases from J, the junction contained 7 bases not matched to a gene. The chain's CDR3 is CASSSGTGFYGYTF. CDR3 DNA sequence: TGTGCCAGCAGCTCCGGGACAGGCTTCTATGGCTACACCTTC.

This clone has just a few counts. J is TRBJ1-4 and V is TRBV7-9; D is uncertain. CDR1 and CDR2 from the germline V gene are SEHNR and FQNEAQ (reference sequence). V lost 1 base and J 0 bases, leaving 6 bases between the germline ends. This CDR3 is 15 amino acids long. This CDR3 is CASSLESTTNEKLFF. The CDR3 DNA follows: TGTGCCAGCAGCTTAGAAAGTACAACTAATGAAAAACTGTTTTTT.

The gene calls are TRBV14 and TRBJ2-1; 11 bases map to TRBD2. The CDR3 is 16 residues long. Trimming removed 4 bases from V and 3 bases from J; junction bases left unmatched: 5. Germline CDR1 SGHDN, CDR2 FVKESK. This CDR3 reads CASSLLAGGRYNEQFF. CDR3 bases: TGTGCCAGCAGCCTCCTAGCGGGAGGCCGCTACAATGAGCAGTTCTTC.

This chain connects TRBV5-6 to TRBJ1-2, with no clear D. This CDR3 has 12 amino acids. The ends were cut back, 0 bases at V and 7 bases at J, with 7 bases in the middle. Germline CDR1 SGHDT, CDR2 YYEEEE. CDR3 DNA sequence: TGTGCCAGCAGCTTGGTTAGCTCTGGCTACACCTTC. This codes for CASSLVSSGYTF.

The genes are TRBV30 and TRBJ2-5; TRBD2 matches at 12 bases. The CDR3 is made up of 16 amino acids. Per the germline V gene, CDR1 is GTSNPN and CDR2 is SVGIG (reference sequence). J lost 5 bases, V lost 4 bases, and 11 bases had no gene match. The CDR3 DNA follows: TGTGCCTGGAACGTTGGGCTAGCGGGAGGGAGGGAGACCCAGTACTTC. Translated: CAWNVGLAGGRETQYF.

The gene calls are TRBV5-1 and TRBJ1-1; D is perhaps TRBD1 (6 bases). The CDR3 spans 16 residues. Trimming took 4 bases from V and 2 from J, leaving 18 bases between them. CDR1 and CDR2 from the germline V gene are SGHRS and YFSETQ. CDR3 in DNA: TGCGCCAGCAGCCCGGGGGGCCGTGACAAAAACACTGAAGCTTTCTTT. As protein: CASSPGGRDKNTEAFF. Complete variable domain (other parts from reference TRBV5-1 and TRBJ1-1): KAGVTQTPRYLIKTRGQQVTLSCSPISGHRSVSWYQQTPGQGLQFLFEYFSETQRNKGNFPGRFSGRQFSNSRSEMNVSTLELGDSALYLCASSPGGRDKNTEAFFGQGTRLTVV.